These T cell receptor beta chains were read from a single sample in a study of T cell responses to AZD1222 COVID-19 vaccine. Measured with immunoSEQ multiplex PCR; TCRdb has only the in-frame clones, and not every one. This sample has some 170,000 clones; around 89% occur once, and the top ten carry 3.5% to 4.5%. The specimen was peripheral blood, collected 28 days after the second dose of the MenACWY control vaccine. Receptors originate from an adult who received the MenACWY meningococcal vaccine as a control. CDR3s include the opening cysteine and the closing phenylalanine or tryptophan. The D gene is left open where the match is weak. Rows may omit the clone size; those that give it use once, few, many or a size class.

CSASPSGDIQYF,TGCAGTGCTAGTCCCTCAGGGGACATTCAGTACTTC,TRBV20-1,NA,TRBJ2-4,NA
CASSLVPGYGNTIYF,TGTGCCAGCAGCTTAGTTCCAGGGTACGGAAACACCATATATTTT,TRBV7-2,NA,TRBJ1-3,NA
CASSYLTSGDPYEQYF,TGTGCCAGCAGTTACCTGACTAGCGGGGACCCCTACGAGCAGTACTTC,TRBV27,NA,TRBJ2-7,TRBD2
CASSRYGTVDYGYTF,TGTGCCAGCAGCAGATACGGGACAGTAGACTATGGCTACACCTTC,TRBV27,NA,TRBJ1-2,TRBD1
CASSFYRQGRDYEQYF,TGCGCCAGCAGCTTCTACCGACAGGGTAGGGATTACGAGCAGTACTTC,TRBV5-1,NA,TRBJ2-7,TRBD1
CASSRADSYHEQYF,TGTGCCAGCTCACGAGCGGACAGCTACCACGAGCAGTACTTC,TRBV18,NA,TRBJ2-7,NA
CASRGQGSSEAFF,TGTGCCAGCAGGGGACAGGGAAGTTCGGAAGCTTTCTTT,TRBV28,NA,TRBJ1-1,TRBD1
CASSLGGGLRTEAFF,TGTGCCAGCAGCTTAGGAGGAGGGTTGCGGACTGAAGCTTTCTTT,TRBV7-9,NA,TRBJ1-1,NA
CASSSYRQQNTEAFF,TGTGCCAGCAGTTCGTATCGGCAGCAGAACACTGAAGCTTTCTTT,TRBV6-5,NA,TRBJ1-1,NA
CASSQPTGNEQYF,TGTGCCAGCAGTCAACCCACAGGGAACGAGCAGTACTTC,TRBV6-2/TRBV6-3,NA,TRBJ2-7,NA
CASSLNGEQYF,TGTGCCAGCAGCTTAAACGGGGAGCAGTACTTC,TRBV7-8,NA,TRBJ2-7,NA
CASSLNGPSDNEQFF,TGTGCCAGCAGCTTAAATGGGCCGTCAGACAATGAGCAGTTCTTC,TRBV7-3,NA,TRBJ2-1,NA
CASSSMGWEETQYF,TGTGCCAGCAGCTCCATGGGATGGGAGGAGACCCAGTACTTC,TRBV5-4,NA,TRBJ2-5,NA
CASSATGGSYEQYF,TGTGCCAGCAGCGCTACAGGGGGCTCCTACGAGCAGTACTTC,TRBV9,NA,TRBJ2-7,TRBD1
CASSYERESYYRNNYGYTF,TGTGCCAGCAGCTACGAAAGGGAATCCTATTATCGAAATAACTATGGCTACACCTTC,TRBV11-2,NA,TRBJ1-2,NA
CASSLEVHRSNEQFF,TGTGCCAGCAGCTTAGAAGTCCACAGGTCCAATGAGCAGTTCTTC,TRBV7-2,few,TRBJ2-1,NA